This TCR beta chain derives from a study of OX40 agonist ivuxolimab in advanced cancers. Study-level information: Of the participants, under 50% had some prior anti-PD-1, anti-PD-L1 or anti-CTLA-4 therapy, which was allowed.

Generated by immunoSEQ multiplex PCR, the TCRdb table keeps only in-frame clones and is missing some. The profile shows about 6,000 clones, around 81% of them singletons. Study results and caveats: Expanded clones tended on average to be more numerous among CD8+ T cells than CD4+.

The CDR3 runs to 14 residues. The germline CDR1 and CDR2 sequences are SSHAT and FNYEAQ (reference sequence). Concerning this clone itself: Its antigen is still unknown. At one end the junction does not follow the germline gene, possibly because of a read error.

The chain carries TRBV7-7 and TRBJ2-7; D remains ambiguous. The sequencing here drew on CD4+ or CD8+ T cells sorted from blood, taken in a trial of the OX40 agonist ivuxolimab. The receptor's source is an adult with an advanced solid tumor such as melanoma, head and neck, liver or kidney cancer. Here the CDR3 reads CASSFSVGSYEQYF. CDR3 DNA: TGTGCTAGCAGCTTTTCGGTGGGCTCCTACGAGCAGTACTTC.